This T cell receptor beta chain emerged from a study of shared clonotypes between healthy human individuals. CD8 cells classed as naive were CD45RO-negative and positively selected for CCR7, excluding terminally differentiated effector memory CD45RA+ cells. The J segment lost 2 bases and the V segment lost 5 bases, leaving 3 bases of the junction unmatched. Germline V gives CDR1 SGHAT, CDR2 FQNNGV. The CDR3 runs 13 residues. Assay used: immunoSEQ multiplex PCR; TCRdb lists only in-frame clones, some missing. Of around 600,000 clones listed, 85% to 95% are singletons. The J gene is TRBJ2-7, the V gene TRBV11-2, with 7 nucleotides matching TRBD1. Sequencing was done on a sample of naive CD8+ T cells sorted from blood. This sequence was found in a woman between 25 and 40 years old in good health. This CDR3 reads CASSEGQAYEQYF. CDR3 bases: TGTGCCAGCAGCGAAGGACAGGCCTACGAGCAGTACTTC.